These 22 T cell receptor beta chains were sequenced from one sample in a study of T-cell memory formation after mild COVID-19. One entry per CDR3 protein, called by TCRdb with MiXCR from the 5' RACE reads. The table has 400,000 or so distinct CDR3 sequences, 21% seen once. Source material: PBMCs or a T cell subset sorted from them (not recorded which). The receptors come from an adult woman who had mild COVID-19 (a few samples of this study predate the infection). Cell type and time point are not known.

The chain recombines TRBV7-8 with TRBJ1-6, with 7 nucleotides matching TRBD1. The J segment lost 6 bases and the V segment lost 6 bases, leaving 5 bases of the junction unmatched. Germline loops: CDR1 SGHVS, CDR2 FQNEAQ. The CDR3 is 14 residues long. The CDR3 sequence is CASSWGQSNSPLHF. CDR3 nucleotide sequence: TGTGCCAGCAGTTGGGGACAGTCTAATTCACCCCTCCACTTT.

This clonotype turned up a few times. This sequence joins TRBV5-1 and TRBJ2-2; 7 bases match TRBD1. Trimming removed 1 base from V and 3 bases from J; junction bases left unmatched: 3. Germline V gene lookup returns CDR1 SGHRS and CDR2 YFSETQ. The CDR3 is made up of 15 amino acids. CDR3 coding DNA: TGCGCCAGCAGCTTGAGGGGACAGCACACCGGGGAGCTGTTTTTT. It specifies CASSLRGQHTGELFF.

This clonotype came up many times. The chain joins TRBV12-3 or TRBV12-4 to TRBJ2-7; D uncertain. V was trimmed by 1 base and J by 0 bases, leaving 4 bases between them. The CDR3 covers 13 residues. The CDR3, as DNA: TGTGCCAGCAGTTTAGGGAGCTCCTACGAGCAGTACTTC. The encoded protein is CASSLGSSYEQYF.

The chain combines TRBV7-8 with TRBJ1-1; no firm D call. The V gene lost 5 bases and the J gene lost 5 bases, with 12 bases spanning the gap. The germline gives CDR1 SGHVS, CDR2 FQNEAQ. There are 13 residues in the CDR3. CDR3 sequence (DNA): TGTGCCAGCAGCCTGAGCGTACGGACTGAAGCTTTCTTT. Translation gives CASSLSVRTEAFF.

This chain connects TRBV20-1 to TRBJ2-7; D is uncertain. The CDR3 is 11 amino acids. CDR1 and CDR2 (germline): DFQATT, SNEGSKA (reference sequence). V was clipped by 1 base and J by 6 bases, with 7 bases between them. The CDR3 DNA reads TGCAGTGCTAGAGGGCTGGGCGAGCAGTACTTC. As protein: CSARGLGEQYF.

This chain joins TRBV27 and TRBJ2-7; possible D gene TRBD2, 5 bases. The V end lost 5 bases, the J end lost 4 bases, and 18 bases lay between the germline ends. The germline CDR1 and CDR2 sequences are MNHEY and SMNVEV (reference sequence). The CDR3 runs to 15 residues. CDR3 nucleotide sequence: TGTGCCAGCAGTACATGGACTGTCTCGGGTTACGAGCAGTACTTC. It yields the protein CASSTWTVSGYEQYF.

V gene TRBV18 combines with J gene TRBJ1-1; the D gene is possibly TRBD1 (6 bases). The CDR3 runs 16 residues. Trimming stripped 3 bases from V and 0 bases from J, with 14 bases between. Germline CDR1 KGHSH, CDR2 LQKENI. The CDR3 region has the DNA TGTGCCAGCTCACCTAACGGCAGGGGAGTGAACACTGAAGCTTTCTTT. It codes for CASSPNGRGVNTEAFF.

This clonotype was recorded only once. One end of the junction fails to match germline, which may point to a read error. The V gene is TRBV18, the J gene TRBJ1-2; the match to TRBD1 covers 10 bases. The CDR3 is 22 amino acids. Germline V gene sequence: CDR1 KGHSH, CDR2 LQKENI. The CDR3 DNA reads TGTCCCAGCTCCGCCTTAGAATCGCCATCCCCGGACAGGGGGGGAACTAACTATGGCTACACCTTC. It codes for CPSSALESPSPDRGGTNYGYTF.

CDR3 nucleotides: TGTGCCAGCAGTCGGGAACCCTACAATGAGCAGTTCTTC. It specifies CASSREPYNEQFF. The rearrangement links TRBV6-4 to TRBJ2-1; D might be TRBD2 (5 bases). Trimming removed 5 bases at V and 2 bases at J, with 7 bases between. The CDR3 has 13 amino acids. Looked up from germline, CDR1 is MRHNA and CDR2 is SNTAGT.

The V gene is TRBV20-1, the J gene TRBJ1-2; D unresolved. Germline assignment: CDR1 DFQATT and CDR2 SNEGSKA (reference sequence). The CDR3 spans 11 residues. V lost 7 bases and J 5 bases, leaving 11 bases between the germline ends. CDR3 loop: CSGGVWYGYTF. CDR3 DNA sequence: TGCAGTGGGGGAGTTTGGTATGGCTACACCTTC.

This clonotype was detected ten times or more. This chain joins TRBV30 and TRBJ2-7, with D unresolved. The CDR3 spans 13 residues. The V end lost 3 bases, the J end lost 0 bases, and 9 bases lay between the germline ends. Germline CDR1 and CDR2: GTSNPN and SVGIG (reference sequence). The CDR3 loop reads CAWRRLDSYEQYF. The DNA for the CDR3 is TGTGCCTGGAGGCGGTTAGACTCCTACGAGCAGTACTTC.

This chain connects TRBV7-3 to TRBJ2-1; D may be TRBD2 (5 bases). The CDR3 is made up of 14 amino acids. The germline V gene encodes CDR1 SGHTA and CDR2 FQGTGA. V was shortened by 4 bases and J by 5 bases, with 12 bases between the two germline ends. Here the CDR3 reads CASSSYERNNEQFF. The DNA for the CDR3 is TGTGCCAGCAGCTCTTATGAGCGGAACAATGAGCAGTTCTTC.

Only a few counts were recorded for this clonotype. The V call is TRBV5-4, the J call TRBJ2-7, with D perhaps being TRBD1 or TRBD2 (5 bases each). The germline gives CDR1 SGHNT, CDR2 YYREEE (reference sequence). The CDR3 covers 11 residues. Trimming took off 6 bases at V and 3 bases at J, with 7 bases between the two ends. CDR3 coding DNA: TGTGCCAGCAATGGGGGCTACGAGCAGTACTTC. Translating gives CASNGGYEQYF.

This clonotype was seen at least ten times. The rearrangement links TRBV7-3 to TRBJ2-1; 8 nucleotides align to TRBD2. Germline CDR1 SGHTA, CDR2 FQGTGA. The CDR3 spans 16 residues. J was trimmed by 8 bases and V by 6 bases; bases with no gene match: 15. CDR3 loop: CASSALPGLGKDEQFF. In DNA form, the CDR3 reads TGTGCCAGCAGTGCCCTCCCGGGACTAGGCAAAGATGAGCAGTTCTTC.

This clonotype was counted a few times. This chain connects TRBV19 to TRBJ1-5, with D possibly matching TRBD1 (6 bases). CDR1 is LNHDA, CDR2 SQIVND, per germline (reference sequence). V shed 5 bases and J shed 6 bases, with 14 bases lying between them. This CDR3 comprises 14 residues. CDR3 region: CASSWGQLTQPQHF. CDR3 sequence (DNA): TGTGCCAGTAGTTGGGGACAATTAACTCAGCCCCAGCATTTT.

This clonotype has a count of ten or more. This rearrangement joins TRBV20-1 to TRBJ1-4; a weak D match, TRBD1 (5 bases). The CDR3 runs to 11 residues. CDR1 is DFQATT, CDR2 SNEGSKA, per germline (reference sequence). Between the trimmed V and J ends, which lost 6 bases and 8 bases, there was a span of 10 bases. The CDR3 nucleotides read TGCAGTGCCCTGGGGGAGGAAAAACTGTTTTTT. Translating it yields CSALGEEKLFF.

This chain uses TRBV4-1 with TRBJ2-1, with TRBD1 identical over 10 bases. The J segment lost 9 bases and the V segment lost 3 bases, leaving 5 bases of the junction unmatched. Germline CDR1 and CDR2: MGHRA and YSYEKL. The CDR3 extends over 14 amino acids. The CDR3 region is CASSQERQGAEQFF. The CDR3, as DNA: TGCGCCAGCAGCCAGGAAAGACAGGGGGCTGAGCAGTTCTTC.

V gene TRBV27 combines with J gene TRBJ2-7; 7 bases are shared with TRBD2. CDR1 is MNHEY and CDR2 is SMNVEV in the germline V gene (reference sequence). V was pared by 6 bases and J by 5 bases, with 7 bases of the junction left unmatched. This CDR3 has 13 amino acids. The CDR3, as DNA: TGTGCCAGCAGCCTGACTAGCTTGCACGAGCAGTACTTC. The encoded protein is CASSLTSLHEQYF.

In this sample, this clonotype turned up a few times. The chain employs TRBV24-1 and TRBJ1-2; the D gene is possibly TRBD1 (5 bases). Germline CDR1 reads KGHDR; CDR2 reads SFDVKD. Trimming left V 9 bases short and J 2 bases short, with 9 bases between. The CDR3 contains 12 residues. CDR3 bases: TGTGCCACCTCTCGGGGGAACTATGGCTACACCTTC. Its protein is CATSRGNYGYTF.

This clonotype has a handful of counts. The chain couples TRBV5-5 to TRBJ2-2, with a tentative D call TRBD2 (5 bases). This CDR3 spans 16 amino acids. V lost 0 bases and J 9 bases, leaving 18 bases between the germline ends. Germline V gene lookup returns CDR1 SGHKS and CDR2 YYEKEE (reference sequence). Written as DNA, the CDR3 is TGTGCCAGCAGCTTGGATAGAGGGTGGCCTGGCCGGGAGCTGTTTTTT. This codes for CASSLDRGWPGRELFF.

This chain joins TRBV7-2 and TRBJ2-7; the match to TRBD1 covers 11 bases. The CDR3 loop spans 16 amino acids. The trim removed 2 bases at V and 5 bases at J, leaving 8 bases unmatched. From germline, CDR1 is SGHTA and CDR2 FQGNSA. CDR3 loop: CASSLTWDRGFHEQYF. CDR3 sequence (DNA): TGTGCCAGCAGCTTAACGTGGGACAGGGGGTTTCACGAGCAGTACTTC.

This clonotype appeared a single time. This chain uses TRBV4-1 with TRBJ2-7; 10 positions agree with TRBD1. The CDR3 length is 14 residues. With 3 bases clipped from V and 5 bases from J, the junction kept 4 bases outside the gene matches. The V gene's germline CDR1 is MGHRA and CDR2 YSYEKL. The CDR3 coding sequence is TGCGCCAGCAGCCAGGACAGGGGGTCCCACGAGCAGTACTTC. This gives the protein CASSQDRGSHEQYF.